Shown below are 16 T cell receptor beta chains from a single sample sequenced in a study of T cell responses to AZD1222 COVID-19 vaccine. Profiled with immunoSEQ multiplex PCR; TCRdb holds only in-frame clones, not every one. The sample has 100,000 to 150,000 clones; about 89% are singletons. The specimen was peripheral blood, collected on day 0 of AZD1222 vaccination. These receptors all come from an adult in good health.

V usage is TRBV24-1 and J usage is TRBJ1-5; D not resolved. Germline V gives CDR1 KGHDR, CDR2 SFDVKD. Trimming cost V 9 bases and J 4 bases, with 9 bases left between them. This CDR3 comprises 12 residues. Written as DNA, the CDR3 is TGTGCCACCGAGCCGGGGAATCAGCCCCAGCATTTT. It specifies CATEPGNQPQHF.

This sequence joins TRBV19 and TRBJ1-2, with D possibly being TRBD1 (5 bases). There are 15 residues in the CDR3. In germline, CDR1 is LNHDA, CDR2 SQIVND (reference sequence). V was pared by 2 bases and J by 0 bases, with 10 bases between. The CDR3, as DNA: TGTGCCAGTAGTATAACGTACAGGACTAACTATGGCTACACCTTC. This codes for CASSITYRTNYGYTF.

The chain combines TRBV25-1 with TRBJ1-1; TRBD1 agrees at 7 bases. The CDR3 is 13 amino acids. Germline values: CDR1 MGHDK, CDR2 SYGVNS. J lost 3 bases, V lost 4 bases, and 2 bases had no gene match. DNA of the CDR3: TGTGCCAGCAGTGCTACAGGGGACACTGAAGCTTTCTTT. It translates to CASSATGDTEAFF. The full variable domain, in which reference TRBV25-1 and TRBJ1-1 provide the parts outside the CDR3, is EADIYQTPRYLVIGTGKKITLECSQTMGHDKMYWYQQDPGMELHLIHYSYGVNSTEKGDLSSESTVSRIRTEHFPLTLESARPSHTSQYLCASSATGDTEAFFGQGTRLTVV.

The V gene is TRBV5-1, the J gene TRBJ2-2, with TRBD2 matching over 7 bases. This CDR3 spans 16 amino acids. Germline CDR1 SGHRS, CDR2 YFSETQ. J gave up 3 bases and V 0 bases, and 5 bases lay outside the gene matches. The CDR3 spells CASSLAGRADTGELFF. The CDR3 DNA follows: TGCGCCAGCAGCTTGGCAGGGAGGGCGGACACCGGGGAGCTGTTTTTT.

The rearrangement joins TRBV5-1 to TRBJ2-3; D is ambiguous. The CDR3 runs 15 residues. Germline CDR1 SGHRS, CDR2 YFSETQ. Trimming took off 5 bases at V and 2 bases at J, with 15 bases between the two ends. CDR3 in DNA: TGCGCCAGCAGGGTGGCCCAAACTTACACAGATACGCAGTATTTT. It is translated as CASRVAQTYTDTQYF.

The chain uses TRBV7-9 and TRBJ1-4; 10 bases match TRBD1. There are 14 residues in the CDR3. CDR1 and CDR2 (germline): SEHNR, FQNEAQ (reference sequence). V dropped 5 bases and J dropped 6; count of bases not matched to a gene: 3. Here the CDR3 reads CASSPGTGDEKLFF. DNA of the CDR3: TGTGCCAGCAGCCCCGGGACAGGGGATGAAAAACTGTTTTTT.

The rearrangement joins TRBV5-1 to TRBJ1-3; 11 bases fit TRBD1. CDR1 and CDR2 from the germline V gene are SGHRS and YFSETQ. Unmatched junction bases numbered 2, after V lost 0 bases and J lost 0 bases. This CDR3 has 17 residues. The CDR3 DNA sequence: TGCGCCAGCAGCTTGGGAGGGACAGGGGGCTCTGGAAACACCATATATTTT. Translated, it gives CASSLGGTGGSGNTIYF.

The J gene is TRBJ1-2, the V gene TRBV4-2, with a weak D call TRBD1 (5 bases). The CDR3 is made up of 13 amino acids. Germline CDR1 is LGHNA and CDR2 is YNFKEQ. Trimming shortened V by 4 bases and J by 10 bases, and 16 bases separated the two germline ends. Here the CDR3 reads CASSPGGNQDYTF. The CDR3 DNA is TGTGCCAGCAGCCCCGGGGGTAATCAAGACTACACCTTC.

V usage is TRBV30 and J usage is TRBJ1-6; 8 bases are a match to TRBD1. From germline, CDR1 is GTSNPN and CDR2 SVGIG (reference sequence). The CDR3 totals 14 residues. Germline trimming cut 3 bases from V and 7 bases from J; bases unmatched to any gene: 5. CDR3 sequence reads: CAWRAGGRNSPLHF. The CDR3 DNA sequence: TGTGCCTGGAGGGCAGGGGGCAGGAATTCACCCCTCCACTTT.

The chain combines TRBV9 with TRBJ2-3; D remains ambiguous. V lost 0 bases and J lost 5, with 10 bases in between. The CDR3 length is 14 residues. CDR1 is SGDLS and CDR2 is YYNGEE in the germline V gene. CDR3 bases: TGTGCCAGCAGCGTAGACAACCGTCAAGATACGCAGTATTTT. This encodes CASSVDNRQDTQYF.

The chain couples TRBV11-1 to TRBJ1-2; the D gene is possibly TRBD1 (5 bases). The germline CDR1 and CDR2 sequences are SGHAT and FQDESV (reference sequence). The CDR3 consists of 14 residues. The V end was cut by 1 base, the J end by 5 bases, with 11 bases between. CDR3 in DNA: TGTGCCAGCAGCTTAGATTTGACAGCTTATGGCTACACCTTC. Its translation is CASSLDLTAYGYTF.

This chain connects TRBV29-1 to TRBJ1-2, with D maybe TRBD1 (6 bases). Trimming removed 5 bases from V and 4 bases from J, with 17 bases in between. CDR3 length: 14 amino acids. Per germline, CDR1 SQVTM and CDR2 ANQGSEA. The chain's CDR3 is CSVTLGRGAYGYTF. Here the CDR3 DNA reads TGCAGCGTTACCCTGGGCAGGGGAGCCTATGGCTACACCTTC.

The rearrangement uses TRBV7-9 and TRBJ1-5; no reliable D call. V was shortened by 4 bases and J by 5 bases, with 6 bases between the two germline ends. The CDR3 loop spans 12 amino acids. Germline V gene sequence: CDR1 SEHNR, CDR2 FQNEAQ (reference sequence). The CDR3 sequence is CASSSDDQPQHF. Here the CDR3 DNA reads TGTGCCAGCAGCTCTGACGATCAGCCCCAGCATTTT.

This clone was counted once. The CDR3 loop is CASSLDGGGTTEAFF. In nucleotides, the CDR3 is TGTGCCAGCAGCTTAGATGGCGGGGGAACGACTGAAGCTTTCTTT. The chain recombines TRBV7-9 with TRBJ1-1; perhaps TRBD1 as D (5 bases). Germline lookup yields CDR1 SEHNR and CDR2 FQNEAQ (reference sequence). The CDR3 totals 15 residues. The ends were cut back, 1 base at V and 5 bases at J, with 14 bases in the middle. Full variable domain (missing parts from reference TRBV7-9 and TRBJ1-1): DTGVSQNPRHKITKRGQNVTFRCDPISEHNRLYWYRQTLGQGPEFLTYFQNEAQLEKSRLLSDRFSAERPKGSFSTLEIQRTEQGDSAMYLCASSLDGGGTTEAFFGQGTRLTVV.

The CDR3 nucleotides read TGTGCCAGCAGTGAATCTCCCTCGGAGACCCAGTACTTC. It specifies CASSESPSETQYF. The gene calls are TRBV25-1 and TRBJ2-5, with D uncertain. Germline V lookup: CDR1 MGHDK, CDR2 SYGVNS. V lost 1 base and J lost 5, with 8 bases in between. This CDR3 has 13 residues.

V and J are TRBV6-4 and TRBJ1-1, with TRBD1 as a possible D gene (5 bases). Germline assignment: CDR1 MRHNA and CDR2 SNTAGT. Trimming stripped 6 bases from V and 1 base from J, with 9 bases between. The CDR3 covers 13 residues. The CDR3 is CASSSGANTEAFF. The CDR3 DNA follows: TGTGCCAGCAGCTCCGGGGCGAACACTGAAGCTTTCTTT.